This T cell receptor (beta chain) was captured by sequencing in a study of radiation and T cells in renal cell carcinoma. Sample time point: blood 4 weeks post-SBRT, at nephrectomy. Treatment here: 15 Gy SBRT to primary tumor, nephrectomy 4 weeks later. For this clone: The antigen is undetermined.

The study's findings and limits: Without pretreatment biopsies, baseline tumor clonotype presence was undetermined.

Profiling relied on immunoSEQ multiplex PCR, and the TCRdb table lists in-frame clones only, not all of them. Of more than 120,000 clones in the sample, 80% to 90% were seen once. The CDR3 has 15 amino acids. The V end was cut by 4 bases, the J end by 4 bases, with 16 bases between. Germline lookup yields CDR1 MGHRA and CDR2 YSYEKL. The source of this sequence is a woman in her fifties or sixties with renal cell carcinoma. The sample was blood, taken from a patient whose treatment included radiotherapy and nephrectomy. J is TRBJ2-5 and V is TRBV4-1; perhaps TRBD2 as D (5 bases). CDR3 protein: CASSLTQDSRETQYF. For the CDR3, the DNA is TGCGCCAGCAGCCTAACTCAGGACTCCCGAGAGACCCAGTACTTC.